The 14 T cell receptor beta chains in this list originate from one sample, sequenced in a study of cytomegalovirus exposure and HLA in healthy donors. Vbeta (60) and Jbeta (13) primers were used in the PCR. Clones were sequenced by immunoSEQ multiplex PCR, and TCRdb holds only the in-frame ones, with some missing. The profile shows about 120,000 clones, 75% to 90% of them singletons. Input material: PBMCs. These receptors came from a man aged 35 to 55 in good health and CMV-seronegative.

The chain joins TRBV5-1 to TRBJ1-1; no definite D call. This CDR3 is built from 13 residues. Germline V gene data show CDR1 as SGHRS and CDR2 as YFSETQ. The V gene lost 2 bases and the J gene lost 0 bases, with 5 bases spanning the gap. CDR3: CASSFRLNTEAFF. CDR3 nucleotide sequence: TGCGCCAGCAGCTTCCGGTTGAACACTGAAGCTTTCTTT.

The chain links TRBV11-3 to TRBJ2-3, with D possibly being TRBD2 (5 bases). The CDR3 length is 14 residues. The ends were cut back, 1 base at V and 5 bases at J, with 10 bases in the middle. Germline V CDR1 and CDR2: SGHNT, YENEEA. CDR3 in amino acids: CASSLGGRIDTQYF. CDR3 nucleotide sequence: TGTGCCAGCAGCTTAGGAGGGCGTATAGATACGCAGTATTTT.

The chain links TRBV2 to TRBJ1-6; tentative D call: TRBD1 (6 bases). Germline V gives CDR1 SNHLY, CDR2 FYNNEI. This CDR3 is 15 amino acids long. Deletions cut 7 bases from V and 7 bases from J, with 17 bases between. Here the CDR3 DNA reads TGTGCCAGCAACTTTCAGGGGCTTCAAAATTCACCCCTCCACTTT. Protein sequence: CASNFQGLQNSPLHF.

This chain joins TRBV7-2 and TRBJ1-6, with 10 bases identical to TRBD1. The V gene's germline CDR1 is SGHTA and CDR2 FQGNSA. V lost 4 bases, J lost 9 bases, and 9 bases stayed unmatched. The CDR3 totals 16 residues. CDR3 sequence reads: CASSSRDRGTSSPLHF. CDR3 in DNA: TGTGCCAGCAGCTCACGGGACAGGGGTACTTCTTCACCCCTCCACTTT.

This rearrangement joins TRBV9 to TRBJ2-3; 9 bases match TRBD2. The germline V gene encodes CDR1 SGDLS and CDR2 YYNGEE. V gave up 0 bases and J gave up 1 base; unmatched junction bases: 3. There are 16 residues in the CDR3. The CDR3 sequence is CASSVEQRGGTDTQYF. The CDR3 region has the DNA TGTGCCAGCAGCGTAGAACAGCGGGGGGGCACAGATACGCAGTATTTT.

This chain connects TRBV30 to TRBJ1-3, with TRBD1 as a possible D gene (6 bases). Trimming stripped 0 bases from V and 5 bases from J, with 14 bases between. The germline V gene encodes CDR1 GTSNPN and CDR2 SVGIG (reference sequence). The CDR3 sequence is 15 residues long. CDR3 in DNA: TGTGCCTGGAGTGTACGAGGGACAACTAGAAACACCATATATTTT. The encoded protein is CAWSVRGTTRNTIYF.

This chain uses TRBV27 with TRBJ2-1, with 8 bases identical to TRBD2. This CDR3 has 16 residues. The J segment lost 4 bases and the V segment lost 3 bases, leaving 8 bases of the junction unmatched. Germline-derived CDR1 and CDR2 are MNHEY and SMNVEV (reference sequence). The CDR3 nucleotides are TGTGCCAGCAGTTTCGGGGAGCGGGGGCGGTACAATGAGCAGTTCTTC. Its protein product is CASSFGERGRYNEQFF.

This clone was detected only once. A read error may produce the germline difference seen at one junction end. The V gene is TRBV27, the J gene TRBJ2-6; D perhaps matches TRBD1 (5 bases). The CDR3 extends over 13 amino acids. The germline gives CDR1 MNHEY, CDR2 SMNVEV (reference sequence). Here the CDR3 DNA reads TGTGCCAGCAGTTTAAGTGGGGCCAACGGCCTGACTTTC. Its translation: CASSLSGANGLTF. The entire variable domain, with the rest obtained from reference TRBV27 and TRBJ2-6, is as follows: EAQVTQNPRYLITVTGKKLTVTCSQNMNHEYMSWYRQDPGLGLRQIYYSMNVEVTDKGDVPEGYKVSRKEKRNFPLILESPSPNQTSLYFCASSLSGANGLTFGAGSRLTVL.

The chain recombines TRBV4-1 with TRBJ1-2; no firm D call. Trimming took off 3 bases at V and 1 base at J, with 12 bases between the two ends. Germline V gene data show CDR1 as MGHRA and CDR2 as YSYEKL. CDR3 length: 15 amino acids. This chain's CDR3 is CASSQADGSNYGYTF. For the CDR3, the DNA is TGCGCCAGCAGCCAGGCCGATGGGAGTAACTATGGCTACACCTTC.

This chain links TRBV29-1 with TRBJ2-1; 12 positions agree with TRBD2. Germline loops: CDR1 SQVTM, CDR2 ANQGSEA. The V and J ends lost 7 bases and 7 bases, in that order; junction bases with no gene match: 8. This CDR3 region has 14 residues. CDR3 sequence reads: CSAAGTSGLNEQFF. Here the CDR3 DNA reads TGCAGCGCGGCCGGGACTAGCGGGTTGAATGAGCAGTTCTTC.

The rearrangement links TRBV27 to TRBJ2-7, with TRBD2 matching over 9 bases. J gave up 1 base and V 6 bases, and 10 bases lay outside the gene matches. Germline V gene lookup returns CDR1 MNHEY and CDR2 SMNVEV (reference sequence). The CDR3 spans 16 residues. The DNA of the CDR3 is TGTGCCAGCAGCCCTGGTAGCGGGAGATCGTCCTACGAGCAGTACTTC. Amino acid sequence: CASSPGSGRSSYEQYF.

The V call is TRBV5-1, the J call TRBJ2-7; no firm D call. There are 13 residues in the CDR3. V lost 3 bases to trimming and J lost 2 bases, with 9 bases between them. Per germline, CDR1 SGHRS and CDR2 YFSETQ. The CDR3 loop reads CASSSSGAYEQYF. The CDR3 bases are TGCGCCAGCAGCTCGTCAGGTGCCTACGAGCAGTACTTC. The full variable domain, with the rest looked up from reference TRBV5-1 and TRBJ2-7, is KAGVTQTPRYLIKTRGQQVTLSCSPISGHRSVSWYQQTPGQGLQFLFEYFSETQRNKGNFPGRFSGRQFSNSRSEMNVSTLELGDSALYLCASSSSGAYEQYFGPGTRLTVT.

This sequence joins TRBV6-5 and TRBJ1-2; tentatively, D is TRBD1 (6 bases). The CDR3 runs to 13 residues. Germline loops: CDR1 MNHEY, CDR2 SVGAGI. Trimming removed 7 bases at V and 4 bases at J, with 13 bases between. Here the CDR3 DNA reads TGTGCCAGCAAAGTGGGGGGGGCCTATGGCTACACCTTC. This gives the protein CASKVGGAYGYTF.

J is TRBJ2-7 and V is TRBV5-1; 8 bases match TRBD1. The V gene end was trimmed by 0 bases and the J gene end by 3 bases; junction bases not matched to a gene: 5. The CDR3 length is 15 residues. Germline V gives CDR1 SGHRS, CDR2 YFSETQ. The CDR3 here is CASSLDQGARYEQYF. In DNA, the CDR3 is TGCGCCAGCAGCTTGGACCAGGGGGCGCGCTACGAGCAGTACTTC.